This T cell receptor beta chain was identified in a study of control samples from healthy donors and cancer patients. V was pared by 4 bases and J by 3 bases, with 7 bases between. Germline CDR1 MNHEY, CDR2 SVGAGI. This CDR3 comprises 13 residues. Produced via immunoSEQ multiplex PCR; TCRdb's table is partial and in-frame only. This table holds some 120,000 clones, roughly 93% found once. The rearrangement uses TRBV6-5 and TRBJ1-5; D call uncertain. Sequencing was performed on blood. This clonotype originated in a man aged 25 to 40 in good health. CDR3 in DNA: TGTGCCAGCAGTTGGGATATCAATCAGCCCCAGCATTTT. The encoded protein is CASSWDINQPQHF.